The clone carrying this T cell receptor (beta chain) is medium-sized by share. Its antigen is not known. TCRdb re-called the reads with MiXCR, one entry per CDR3 protein. The table records 7,900 or so distinct CDR3 sequences, around 20% of them present only once. These data come from a study of liver allograft versus peripheral blood T cells. Study as a whole: The authors compared T cell receptor repertoires in transplanted livers with those in the peripheral blood of recipients. The study's findings and limits: As reported, T cell receptor repertoires inside liver allografts differed from those present in peripheral blood.

Germline CDR1 and CDR2: LNHDA and SQIVND (reference sequence). The germline V and J ends were trimmed by 11 bases and 5 bases, with 19 bases remaining between them. This CDR3 spans 15 amino acids. This sequence originates from a human patient who had a liver transplant. A share of the T cells may be of graft donor origin. The chain has TRBV19 and TRBJ1-6, with D perhaps matching TRBD1 (6 bases). CDR3: CASQTTGANNSPLHF. As DNA, the CDR3 is TGTGCCTCTCAAACTACGGGGGCCAATAATTCACCCCTCCACTTT. The full variable domain, in which reference TRBV19 and TRBJ1-6 provide the parts outside the CDR3, is DGGITQSPKYLFRKEGQNVTLSCEQNLNHDAMYWYRQDPGQGLRLIYYSQIVNDFQKGDIAEGYSVSREKKESFPLTVTSAQKNPTAFYLCASQTTGANNSPLHFGNGTRLTVT.